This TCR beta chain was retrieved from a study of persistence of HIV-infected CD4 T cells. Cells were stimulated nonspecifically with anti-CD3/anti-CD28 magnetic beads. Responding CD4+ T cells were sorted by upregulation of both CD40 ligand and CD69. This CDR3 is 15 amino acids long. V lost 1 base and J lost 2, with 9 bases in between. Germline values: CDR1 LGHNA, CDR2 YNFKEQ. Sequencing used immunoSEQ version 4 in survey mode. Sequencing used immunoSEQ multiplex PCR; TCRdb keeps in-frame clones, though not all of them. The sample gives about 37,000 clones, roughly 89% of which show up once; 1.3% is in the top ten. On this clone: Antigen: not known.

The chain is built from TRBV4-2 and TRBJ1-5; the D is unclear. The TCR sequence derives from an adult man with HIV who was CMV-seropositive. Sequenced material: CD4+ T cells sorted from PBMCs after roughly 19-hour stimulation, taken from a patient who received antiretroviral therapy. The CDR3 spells CASSQGWSGNQPQHF. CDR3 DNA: TGTGCCAGCAGCCAAGGATGGTCGGGCAATCAGCCCCAGCATTTT.